Below are 21 T cell receptor beta chains sequenced from a single sample in a study of T-cell reconstitution after alpha-beta-depleted transplantation in children. The authors prepared the TCRbeta library with unique molecular identifiers. TCRdb fed the PCR reads into MiXCR, producing one record per CDR3 protein. The sample lists roughly 45,000 distinct CDR3 sequences, around 9% occurring once. Here the sequenced sample was PBMCs, mostly from graft donor cells, taken 60 days after TCRalphabeta/CD19-depleted stem cell transplant. These TCRs come from a male patient between 2 and 9 years old who had a stem cell transplant for chronic granulomatous disease, so the T cells may come from the graft donor.

In this sample, this clonotype turned up many times. The chain couples TRBV11-2 to TRBJ1-1, with unresolved D. The germline V gene has CDR1 SGHAT and CDR2 FQNNGV. The CDR3 is 13 residues long. V was clipped by 0 bases and J by 10 bases, with 12 bases between them. DNA for the CDR3: TGTGCCAGCAGCTTAGATCGGGCAGGAACAGCTTTCTTT. Translated: CASSLDRAGTAFF.

This clonotype was seen many times. The chain recombines TRBV2 with TRBJ2-1; D is undetermined. The V end was cut by 3 bases, the J end by 2 bases, with 14 bases between. CDR3 length equals 16 residues. Germline loops: CDR1 SNHLY, CDR2 FYNNEI. CDR3 in amino acids: CASSDRSVRPYNEQFF. CDR3 in DNA: TGTGCCAGCAGTGATAGGTCTGTCAGACCCTACAATGAGCAGTTCTTC.

In its sample, this clonotype was seen many times. V usage is TRBV12-3 or TRBV12-4 and J usage is TRBJ2-3; D not certain. Trimming pared 1 base from V and 1 base from J, leaving 9 bases between. This CDR3 comprises 15 residues. The CDR3 is CASSLDRLGTDTQYF. CDR3 DNA: TGTGCCAGCAGTTTAGACCGCCTGGGCACAGATACGCAGTATTTT.

This clonotype has at least ten counts. The rearrangement links TRBV7-3 to TRBJ2-5; 9 positions match TRBD2. Germline V CDR1 and CDR2: SGHTA, FQGTGA. Unmatched junction bases numbered 9, after V lost 5 bases and J lost 5 bases. This CDR3 is built from 15 residues. The CDR3: CASSPLAGGVETQYF. CDR3 nucleotides: TGTGCCAGCAGCCCCCTTGCGGGAGGGGTTGAGACCCAGTACTTC.

The chain links TRBV20-1 to TRBJ2-2, with TRBD2 matching 9 bases. V lost 6 bases to trimming and J lost 1 base; unmatched junction nucleotides: 9. Germline values: CDR1 DFQATT, CDR2 SNEGSKA (reference sequence). The CDR3 covers 16 residues. The CDR3 loop reads CSAHDTSGRNTGELFF. The CDR3 coding sequence is TGCAGTGCCCACGATACTAGCGGGCGGAACACCGGGGAGCTGTTTTTT.

Relative to its sample, this clonotype is medium-sized. This chain joins TRBV7-9 and TRBJ2-1; the match to TRBD2 covers 13 bases. The CDR3 length is 16 residues. In germline, CDR1 is SEHNR, CDR2 FQNEAQ (reference sequence). The trim removed 2 bases at V and 6 bases at J, leaving 4 bases unmatched. The CDR3, as DNA: TGTGCCAGCAGCTTATGGGGACTAGCGGGGTCCAATGAGCAGTTCTTC. Its translation is CASSLWGLAGSNEQFF.

This clonotype was detected ten times or more. At one end the junction does not follow the germline gene, possibly because of a read error. The chain carries TRBV20-1 and TRBJ2-1; 9 bases match TRBD2. Per the germline V gene, CDR1 is DFQATT and CDR2 is SNEGSKA (reference sequence). The CDR3 consists of 16 residues. The CDR3: CSASSPSGANYNERFF. The CDR3 DNA reads TGCAGTGCTAGTTCTCCTAGCGGGGCTAACTACAATGAGCGGTTCTTC.

Details on this clonotype: Being one base from a much bigger clone, this may be a read error. The chain employs TRBV15 and TRBJ2-1; D may match TRBD1 or TRBD2 (6 bases each). There are 14 residues in the CDR3. Trimming stripped 11 bases from V and 4 bases from J, with 18 bases between. Germline V gene lookup returns CDR1 LNHNV and CDR2 YYDKDF (reference sequence). The CDR3 region is CASAPGGTYNEQFF. The CDR3 coding sequence is TGTGCCTCCGCCCCTGGCGGGACATACAATGAGCAGTTCTTC. Full variable domain (remainder filled in from reference TRBV15 and TRBJ2-1): DAMVIQNPRYQVTQFGKPVTLSCSQTLNHNVMYWYQQKSSQAPKLLFHYYDKDFNNEADTPDNFQSRRPNTSFCFLDIRSPGLGDTAMYLCASAPGGTYNEQFFGPGTRLTVL.

This clonotype was seen repeatedly, ten times or more. The rearrangement links TRBV6-5 to TRBJ2-1; D may be TRBD1 or TRBD2 (5 bases each). V lost 8 bases and J lost 5, with 13 bases in between. The length of the CDR3 is 13 residues. CDR1 is MNHEY and CDR2 is SVGAGI in the germline V gene. The CDR3 here is CASRDLPNNEQFF. The CDR3 nucleotides read TGTGCCAGCCGGGACCTCCCGAACAATGAGCAGTTCTTC.

This clonotype was found many times. The J gene is TRBJ2-6, the V gene TRBV5-1; no firm D call. Trimming left V 3 bases short and J 0 bases short, with 4 bases between. CDR1 SGHRS and CDR2 YFSETQ come from the germline V gene. This CDR3 has 14 amino acids. CDR3 nucleotides: TGCGCCAGCAGCTGGCCCTCTGGGGCCAACGTCCTGACTTTC. As protein: CASSWPSGANVLTF.

This clonotype has ten or more counts. V is TRBV28 and J is TRBJ1-1; D is unresolved. This CDR3 region has 14 residues. Trimming left V 1 base short and J 4 bases short, with 10 bases between. Germline V lookup: CDR1 MDHEN, CDR2 SYDVKM. The CDR3 nucleotides are TGTGCCAGCAGTTTATCGGGAGAGGGCACTGAAGCTTTCTTT. As protein: CASSLSGEGTEAFF.

This clonotype has only a few counts. The rearrangement links TRBV6-1 to TRBJ2-2; D gene ambiguous. There are 13 residues in the CDR3. V was trimmed by 3 bases and J by 3 bases, leaving 5 bases between them. Germline lookup yields CDR1 MNHNS and CDR2 SASEGT. CDR3 sequence reads: CASSDTDTGELFF. CDR3 bases: TGTGCCAGCAGTGACACGGACACCGGGGAGCTGTTTTTT.

This clonotype was observed at least ten times. The chain links TRBV29-1 to TRBJ2-1; D is tentatively TRBD1 or TRBD2 (5 bases each). Trimming took off 6 bases at V and 4 bases at J, with 10 bases between the two ends. CDR1 SQVTM and CDR2 ANQGSEA come from the germline V gene. The CDR3 contains 12 residues. CDR3 region: CSVRDPYNEQFF. The CDR3 DNA sequence: TGCAGCGTCCGGGACCCATACAATGAGCAGTTCTTC.

This clonotype was detected ten times or more. This sequence joins TRBV29-1 and TRBJ1-1; a weak D match, TRBD1 (6 bases). Germline CDR1 reads SQVTM; CDR2 reads ANQGSEA. This CDR3 is built from 13 residues. Trimming shortened V by 4 bases and J by 3 bases, and 12 bases separated the two germline ends. CDR3 DNA: TGCAGCGTTGTTCGGGGGGCGTACACTGAAGCTTTCTTT. This sequence encodes CSVVRGAYTEAFF. Based on the CDR3 plus reference TRBV29-1 and TRBJ1-1, the full variable domain is SAVISQKPSRDICQRGTSLTIQCQVDSQVTMMFWYRQQPGQSLTLIATANQGSEATYESGFVIDKFPISRPNLTFSTLTVSNMSPEDSSIYLCSVVRGAYTEAFFGQGTRLTVV.

This clonotype was seen repeatedly, ten times or more. The chain recombines TRBV4-1 with TRBJ2-4; D perhaps matches TRBD1 (6 bases). CDR1 and CDR2 (germline): MGHRA, YSYEKL. The V end was cut by 5 bases, the J end by 2 bases, with 7 bases between. The CDR3 is made up of 13 amino acids. CDR3 sequence: CASSGDTKNIQYF. CDR3 DNA sequence: TGCGCCAGCAGCGGGGACACCAAAAACATTCAGTACTTC.

This clonotype appeared many times. The chain recombines TRBV7-6 with TRBJ2-7; 8 bases fit TRBD2. CDR1 and CDR2 (germline): SGHVS, FNYEAQ. The CDR3 is 16 residues long. After removal of 5 bases from V and 0 bases from J, the junction contained 9 bases not matched to a gene. As DNA, the CDR3 is TGTGCCAGCAGCCCTTGGACTAGCTCAAGCTCCTACGAGCAGTACTTC. It specifies CASSPWTSSSSYEQYF.

This clonotype was picked up many times. This chain joins TRBV18 and TRBJ2-2; TRBD2 matches 9 bases. The CDR3 runs 23 residues. Germline CDR1 is KGHSH and CDR2 is LQKENI. V shed 0 bases, J shed 6 bases, and the junction held 26 bases outside the gene matches. Written as DNA, the CDR3 is TGTGCCAGCTCACCACCGGGACAGCTAAGACTAGCGGAAACCGAACCTCCCCCCGGGGAGCTGTTTTTT. Translating it yields CASSPPGQLRLAETEPPPGELFF.

This clonotype turned up a few times. V gene TRBV9 combines with J gene TRBJ2-1; TRBD2 matches 13 bases. The ends lost 2 bases at V and 4 bases at J; junction bases unmatched: 9. The CDR3 totals 18 residues. CDR1 is SGDLS, CDR2 YYNGEE, per germline. This CDR3 is CASSVSGTSGTLYNEQFF. CDR3 bases: TGTGCCAGCAGCGTTTCCGGGACTAGCGGGACCCTATACAATGAGCAGTTCTTC.

This clonotype was recorded at least ten times. The chain combines TRBV11-2 with TRBJ2-1; 15 nucleotides match TRBD2. The germline V gene has CDR1 SGHAT and CDR2 FQNNGV. The CDR3 extends over 16 amino acids. With 6 bases clipped from V and 7 bases from J, the junction kept 7 bases outside the gene matches. In DNA, the CDR3 is TGTGCCAGCAGACCTGGACTAGCGGGAGGGTGGAATGAGCAGTTCTTC. This sequence encodes CASRPGLAGGWNEQFF.

The chain couples TRBV6-4 to TRBJ2-1, with TRBD2 matching 12 bases. The CDR3 consists of 16 residues. Trimming removed 3 bases from V and 6 bases from J; junction bases left unmatched: 6. CDR1 and CDR2 (germline): MRHNA, SNTAGT. For the CDR3, the DNA is TGTGCCAGCAGTGAAGCTAGCGGGAGGGGGGGCAATGAGCAGTTCTTC. Translated: CASSEASGRGGNEQFF.

This clonotype was counted ten times or more. The chain joins TRBV15 to TRBJ2-5; 10 nucleotides match TRBD1. The V gene's germline CDR1 is LNHNV and CDR2 YYDKDF (reference sequence). The CDR3 runs to 16 residues. V was pared by 1 base and J by 2 bases, with 4 bases of the junction left unmatched. The CDR3 reads CATSRGGTGVQETQYF. For the CDR3, the DNA is TGTGCCACCAGCAGAGGAGGGACAGGGGTACAAGAGACCCAGTACTTC. Looking up the rest from reference TRBV15 and TRBJ2-5 gives the full variable domain: DAMVIQNPRYQVTQFGKPVTLSCSQTLNHNVMYWYQQKSSQAPKLLFHYYDKDFNNEADTPDNFQSRRPNTSFCFLDIRSPGLGDTAMYLCATSRGGTGVQETQYFGPGTRLLVL.